Listed below are T cell receptor beta chains from one sample, sequenced in a study of T-cell memory formation after mild COVID-19. Using its own MiXCR run on the 5' RACE reads, TCRdb lists one record per CDR3 protein. The sample carries a few hundred thousand distinct CDR3 sequences, less than 20% recorded once. Material: PBMCs or a T cell subset sorted from them (not recorded which). These receptors came from a young man who had mild COVID-19 (a few samples of this study predate the infection). Cell type and time point are not known. CDR3s include the opening cysteine and the closing phenylalanine or tryptophan. A D gene is named only where the DNA matches it firmly. Some rows have no size entry. The others give once, few or many, or a class for an expanded clone.

abundance,j_gene,v_gene,d_gene,CDR3nt,CDR3aa
few,TRBJ2-3,TRBV5-5,TRBD1,TGTGCCAGCAGCTTACAGGGGAGCCCAGATACGCAGTATTTT,CASSLQGSPDTQYF
.,TRBJ1-6,TRBV7-8,.,TGTGCCAGCAGCTTAGTTGGTCAGGGTCGGTCACCCCTCCACTTT,CASSLVGQGRSPLHF
few,TRBJ1-2,TRBV5-1,.,TGCGCCAGCAGCCAACAGGGATCTAACTATGGCTACACCTTC,CASSQQGSNYGYTF
few,TRBJ1-4,TRBV25-1,TRBD1,TGTGCCAGCAGGGACAGGCCTAATGAAAAACTGTTTTTT,CASRDRPNEKLFF
.,TRBJ2-3,TRBV27,.,TGTGCCAGCAGTTCCCTTTATCGGGAAGGGGGCACAGATACGCAGTATTTT,CASSSLYREGGTDTQYF
.,TRBJ2-1,TRBV20-1,TRBD2,TGCAGTGCTCCAGGTTTTAGCGGGGGCCGCAATGAGCAGTTCTTC,CSAPGFSGGRNEQFF
few,TRBJ1-2,TRBV5-1,TRBD1,TGCGCCAGCAGCTTGGGGGACAGCCGACTTATTTATGGCTACACCTTC,CASSLGDSRLIYGYTF
few,TRBJ2-3,TRBV11-2,TRBD1,TGTGCCAGCAGCTCCGGACAGGGGGACGGGAATACGCAGTATTTT,CASSSGQGDGNTQYF
many,TRBJ2-2,TRBV7-3,.,TGTGCCAGCGGACCATACACCGGGGAGCTGTTTTTT,CASGPYTGELFF
.,TRBJ1-2,TRBV6-4,.,TGTGCCAGCAGTGACCGCCAAGGGATCAGCTACACCTTC,CASSDRQGISYTF
few,TRBJ1-2,TRBV7-9,.,TGTGCCAGCAGCTTAGAGTTGGAGGGCTACACCTTC,CASSLELEGYTF
.,TRBJ2-1,TRBV24-1,.,TGTGCCACCAGTGGCCACCGGGGGGCTGGCTACAATGAGCAGTTCTTC,CATSGHRGAGYNEQFF
few,TRBJ2-3,TRBV6-5,TRBD2,TGTGCCAGCAGTGCTGGACTAGCGGGGTATACCGATACGCAGTATTTT,CASSAGLAGYTDTQYF
once,TRBJ2-5,TRBV27,.,TGTGCCAGCAGTAAGGGGGTCGGTCCGGTGAGGACCCAGTACTTC,CASSKGVGPVRTQYF
.,TRBJ2-5,TRBV15,.,TGTGCCACCAGCCTGGCGGCGGGACCCGAAAAGACCCAGTACTTC,CATSLAAGPEKTQYF
.,TRBJ2-2,TRBV4-3,TRBD2,TGCGCCAGCAGCCAAGGACCTAGCGGTTACACCGGGGAGCTGTTTTTT,CASSQGPSGYTGELFF
few,TRBJ1-2,TRBV7-9,.,TGTGCCAGCAGCCGCCAGTGGGCAGGCTATGGCTACACCTTC,CASSRQWAGYGYTF
few,TRBJ2-5,TRBV5-1,TRBD2,TGCGCCAGCAGCCTGGGGACTAGGGCAGAGGAGACCCAGTACTTC,CASSLGTRAEETQYF
few,TRBJ1-1,TRBV3-1,TRBD1,TGTGCCAGCAGCCAGAGTCCGGGACAGGGGATCACTGAAGCTTTCTTT,CASSQSPGQGITEAFF
few,TRBJ2-3,TRBV28,.,TGTGCCAGCAGTACCATGGATACGCAGTATTTT,CASSTMDTQYF
few,TRBJ1-6,TRBV4-1,.,TGCGCCAGCAGCCAAGGGCGGGGAGAAGAACCCCTCCACTTT,CASSQGRGEEPLHF
.,TRBJ2-3,TRBV9,TRBD2,TGTGCCAGCGCGCTAGCGGGGCACACAGATACGCAGTATTTT,CASALAGHTDTQYF
.,TRBJ2-3,TRBV4-3,.,TGCGCCAGCAGCCATTTGACGGCTAGCACAGATACGCAGTATTTT,CASSHLTASTDTQYF
.,TRBJ2-4,TRBV7-2,.,TGTGCCAGCAGATCAACAGGGCTAGCCAAAAACATTCAGTACTTC,CASRSTGLAKNIQYF
.,TRBJ1-3,TRBV4-3,.,TGCGCCAGCAGCCAAACCACTCGAGGGGAAAACACCATATATTTT,CASSQTTRGENTIYF
few,TRBJ2-3,TRBV2,.,TGTGCCAGCAGTGAAGCGAGGGGGGGTCCAGATACGCAGTATTTT,CASSEARGGPDTQYF
.,TRBJ2-3,TRBV9,.,TGTGCCAGCAATAGACAGGACACAGATACGCAGTATTTT,CASNRQDTDTQYF
few,TRBJ2-1,TRBV4-3,TRBD1,TGCGCCAGCTGTGAGGACAGGTTCACTGAGCAGTTCTTC,CASCEDRFTEQFF
few,TRBJ1-1,TRBV10-3,TRBD1,TGTGCCATCCGGGGACAGGAAGGAGCTTTCTTT,CAIRGQEGAFF
.,TRBJ1-2,TRBV6-2/TRBV6-3,.,TGTGCCAGCAAGGGCAGGGGAACTATGGATGGCTACACCTTC,CASKGRGTMDGYTF
.,TRBJ2-2,TRBV6-2/TRBV6-3,.,TGTGCCAGCAAGGCGGGGACGACTACCGGGGAGCTGTTTTTT,CASKAGTTTGELFF
.,TRBJ1-2,TRBV4-1,TRBD1,TGCGCCAGCAGCCTGACAGGGGCGTTTTTTAACTATGGCTACACCTTC,CASSLTGAFFNYGYTF
.,TRBJ2-1,TRBV20-1,TRBD2,TGCAGTGCTCGAGCCTCTAGCGGGGACCCGGAGCAGTTCTTC,CSARASSGDPEQFF
.,TRBJ2-5,TRBV5-6,TRBD2,TGTGCCAGCAGCTTGGAGAGGAGGGGAGGGGACCAAGAGACCCAGTACTTC,CASSLERRGGDQETQYF
many,TRBJ2-1,TRBV5-1,.,TGCGCCAGCAGCTTACGGCAGGCCAAGAATGAGCAGTTCTTC,CASSLRQAKNEQFF
few,TRBJ2-5,TRBV7-2,TRBD2,TGTGCCAGCAGCGAGGGACTAGCAGGGTGGGAGACCCAGTACTTC,CASSEGLAGWETQYF
many,TRBJ2-2,TRBV7-9,.,TGTGCCAGCAGCCATAGCGGACGAGGCACCGGGGAGCTGTTTTTT,CASSHSGRGTGELFF
.,TRBJ2-3,TRBV4-3,.,TGCGCCAGCTCTTACGGGGTTAGCACAGATACGCAGTATTTT,CASSYGVSTDTQYF
few,TRBJ2-7,TRBV5-1,TRBD1,TGCGCCAGCAGCTCGACAGGGGTCCACGAGCAGTACTTC,CASSSTGVHEQYF
.,TRBJ2-7,TRBV6-2/TRBV6-3,.,TGTGCCAGCAGTTACCGTCGGGACCCTTACTCCTACGAGCAGTACTTC,CASSYRRDPYSYEQYF
few,TRBJ1-2,TRBV4-1,.,TGCGCCAGCAGCCAAGTAATGACGAGGACCGCCTATGGCTACACCTTC,CASSQVMTRTAYGYTF